This T cell receptor beta chain was sequenced in a study of T cell repertoires in cytomegalovirus infection. The germline CDR1 and CDR2 sequences are SEHNR and FQNEAQ (reference sequence). This CDR3 has 13 residues. V lost 6 bases and J 5 bases, leaving 13 bases between the germline ends. Points from the study as a whole: Based on cumulative public TCR beta family frequency, carriers of CMV plus the relevant HLA were identified. The ex vivo response was dominated by HLA-C-restricted CMV-specific TCR beta clonotypes.

As for this clonotype: Its antigen remains unidentified.

TCRdb passed the reads through MiXCR, listing each CDR3 protein once. This sample has some 110,000 distinct CDR3 sequences, with roughly a tenth found just once. The chain has TRBV7-9 and TRBJ2-5; TRBD2 is a possible D gene (5 bases). Material for sequencing was PBMCs, sequenced either directly or after in vitro stimulation (not recorded which). The TCR originated in a human donor in good health (CMV status not recorded). Some clones in this sample may be carry-over from other donors' samples. The CDR3 nucleotides are TGTGCCAGCAGAACAGCGGCCTCGGAGACCCAGTACTTC. Amino acids: CASRTAASETQYF.